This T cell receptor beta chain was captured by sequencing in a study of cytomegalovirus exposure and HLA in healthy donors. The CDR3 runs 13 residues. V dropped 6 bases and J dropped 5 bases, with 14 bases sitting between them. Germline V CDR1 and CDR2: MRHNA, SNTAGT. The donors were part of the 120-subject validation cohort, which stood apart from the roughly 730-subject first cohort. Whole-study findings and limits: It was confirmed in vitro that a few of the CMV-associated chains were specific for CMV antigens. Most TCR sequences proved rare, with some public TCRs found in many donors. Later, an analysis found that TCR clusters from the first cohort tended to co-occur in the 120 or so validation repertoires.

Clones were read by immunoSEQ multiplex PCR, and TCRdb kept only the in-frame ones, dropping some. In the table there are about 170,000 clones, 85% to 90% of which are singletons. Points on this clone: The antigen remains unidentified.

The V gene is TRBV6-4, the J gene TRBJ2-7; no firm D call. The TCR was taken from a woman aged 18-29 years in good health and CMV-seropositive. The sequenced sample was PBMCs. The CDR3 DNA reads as TGTGCCAGCAGACCGCCCGAAGACAACGAGCAGTACTTC. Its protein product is CASRPPEDNEQYF.